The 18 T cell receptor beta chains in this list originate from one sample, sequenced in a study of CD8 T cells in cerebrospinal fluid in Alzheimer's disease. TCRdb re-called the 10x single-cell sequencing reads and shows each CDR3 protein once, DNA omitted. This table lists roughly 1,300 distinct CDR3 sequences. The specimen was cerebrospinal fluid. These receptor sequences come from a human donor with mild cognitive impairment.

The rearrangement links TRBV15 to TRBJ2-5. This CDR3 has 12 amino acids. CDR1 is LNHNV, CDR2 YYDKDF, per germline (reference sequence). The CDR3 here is CATSRATETQYF.

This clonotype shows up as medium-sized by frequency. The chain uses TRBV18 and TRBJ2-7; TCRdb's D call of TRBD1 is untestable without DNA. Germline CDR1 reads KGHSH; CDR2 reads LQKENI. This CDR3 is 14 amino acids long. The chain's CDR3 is CASSPEGRRYEQYF.

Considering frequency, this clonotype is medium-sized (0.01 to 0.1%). CDR3 in amino acids: CASKTPAESGNQPQHF. The gene calls are TRBV19 and TRBJ1-5; TCRdb reports TRBD1, a call that lacks DNA to check it against. The CDR3 totals 16 residues. Germline V gene data show CDR1 as LNHDA and CDR2 as SQIVND (reference sequence).

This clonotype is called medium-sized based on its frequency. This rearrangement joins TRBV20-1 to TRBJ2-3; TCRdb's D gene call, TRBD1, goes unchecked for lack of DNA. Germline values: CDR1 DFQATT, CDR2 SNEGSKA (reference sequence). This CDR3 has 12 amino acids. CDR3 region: CSVRVSSDTQYF.

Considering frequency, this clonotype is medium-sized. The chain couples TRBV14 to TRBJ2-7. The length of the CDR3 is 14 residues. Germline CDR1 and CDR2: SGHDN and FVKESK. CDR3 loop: CASSHGILVHEQYF.

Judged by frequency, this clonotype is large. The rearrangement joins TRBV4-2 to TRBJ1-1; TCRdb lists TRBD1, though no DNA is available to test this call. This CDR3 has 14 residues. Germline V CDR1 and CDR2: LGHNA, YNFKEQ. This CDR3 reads CASSQVDRGAEAFF.

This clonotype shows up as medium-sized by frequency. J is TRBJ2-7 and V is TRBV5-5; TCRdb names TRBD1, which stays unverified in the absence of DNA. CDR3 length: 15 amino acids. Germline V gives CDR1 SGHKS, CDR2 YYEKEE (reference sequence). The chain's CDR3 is CASTRTGSPGNEQYF.

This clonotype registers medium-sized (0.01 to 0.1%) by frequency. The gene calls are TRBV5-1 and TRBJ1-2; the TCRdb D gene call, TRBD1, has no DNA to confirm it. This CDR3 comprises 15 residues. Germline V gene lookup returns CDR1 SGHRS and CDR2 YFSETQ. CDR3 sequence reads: CASTALPGAQGGYTF.

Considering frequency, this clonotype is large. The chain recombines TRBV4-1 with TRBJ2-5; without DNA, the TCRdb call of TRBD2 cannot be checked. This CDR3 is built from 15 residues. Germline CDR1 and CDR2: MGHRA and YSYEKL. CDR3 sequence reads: CASSPPGSEGETQYF.

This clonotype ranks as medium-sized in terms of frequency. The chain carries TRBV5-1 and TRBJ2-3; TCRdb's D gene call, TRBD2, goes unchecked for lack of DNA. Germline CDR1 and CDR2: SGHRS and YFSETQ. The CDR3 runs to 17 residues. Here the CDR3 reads CASSPRLAGVLTDTQYF.

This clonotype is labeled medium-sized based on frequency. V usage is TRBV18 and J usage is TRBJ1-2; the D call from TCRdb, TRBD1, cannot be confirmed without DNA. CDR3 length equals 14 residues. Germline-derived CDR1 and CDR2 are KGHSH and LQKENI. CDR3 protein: CASSLDRGNYGYTF.

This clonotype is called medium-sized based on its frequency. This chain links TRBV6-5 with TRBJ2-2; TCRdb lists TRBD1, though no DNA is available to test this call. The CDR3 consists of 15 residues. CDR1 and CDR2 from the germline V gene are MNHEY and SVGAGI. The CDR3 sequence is CASGLWAGFAGELFF.

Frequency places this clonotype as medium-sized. The CDR3 here is CSGVSGNTIYF. The rearrangement uses TRBV29-1 and TRBJ1-3. Germline CDR1 reads SQVTM; CDR2 reads ANQGSEA. The CDR3 covers 11 residues.

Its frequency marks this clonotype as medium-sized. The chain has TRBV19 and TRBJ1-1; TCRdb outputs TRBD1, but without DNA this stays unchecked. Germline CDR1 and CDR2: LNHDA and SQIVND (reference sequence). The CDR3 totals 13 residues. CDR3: CASSTGTEFEAFF.

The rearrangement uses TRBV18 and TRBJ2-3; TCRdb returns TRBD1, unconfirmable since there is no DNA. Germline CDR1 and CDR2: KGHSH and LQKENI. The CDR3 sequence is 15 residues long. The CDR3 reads CASSPTGKGTDTQYF.

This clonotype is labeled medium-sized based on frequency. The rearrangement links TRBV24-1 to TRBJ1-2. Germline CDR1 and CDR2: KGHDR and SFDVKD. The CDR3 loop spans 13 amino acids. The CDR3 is CASQPQGSSGYTF.

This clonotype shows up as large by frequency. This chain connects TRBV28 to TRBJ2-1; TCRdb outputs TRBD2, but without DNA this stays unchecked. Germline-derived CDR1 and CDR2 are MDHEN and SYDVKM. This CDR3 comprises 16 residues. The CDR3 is CASRTSGGSSYNEQFF.

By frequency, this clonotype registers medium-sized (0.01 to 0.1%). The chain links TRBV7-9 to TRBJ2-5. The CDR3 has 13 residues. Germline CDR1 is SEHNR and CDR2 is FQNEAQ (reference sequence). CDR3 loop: CASSLGVQETQYF.